Each of the 25 T cell receptor beta chains below was sequenced from the same sample in a study of blood T cell repertoires in COVID-19. Generated by immunoSEQ multiplex PCR, the TCRdb table keeps only in-frame clones and is missing some. The top ten hold approximately 1.6% of the sample, which has more than 200,000 clones, 80% to 90% seen once. The sample comprised PBMCs or T cells enriched from blood (not recorded which). These receptors originate from a middle-aged man who had recovered from COVID-19.

This chain uses TRBV18 with TRBJ1-2; TRBD1 matches 7 bases. V lost 2 bases, J lost 8 bases, and 8 bases stayed unmatched. Germline-derived CDR1 and CDR2 are KGHSH and LQKENI. This CDR3 has 14 amino acids. DNA of the CDR3: TGTGCCAGCTCACCAGGACAGGCAGAGGGGGGCTACACCTTC. It encodes CASSPGQAEGGYTF.

The chain couples TRBV2 to TRBJ2-4; tentative D call: TRBD2 (6 bases). The CDR3 has 17 residues. Germline CDR1 SNHLY, CDR2 FYNNEI. The V and J ends lost 6 bases and 1 base respectively, with 19 bases between them. CDR3 sequence reads: CASRGTTRDSAKNIQYF. Here the CDR3 DNA reads TGTGCCAGCAGGGGCACGACGCGGGACTCGGCCAAAAACATTCAGTACTTC.

CDR3 region: CASSHGTPHETQYF. CDR3 sequence (DNA): TGTGCCAGCAGCCACGGGACACCCCACGAGACCCAGTACTTC. This rearrangement joins TRBV3-1 (or the pseudogene TRBV3-2) to TRBJ2-5, with D perhaps matching TRBD1 (6 bases). Germline CDR1 is LGHDT and CDR2 is YNNKEL (reference sequence). Trimming removed 3 bases from V and 5 bases from J, with 13 bases in between. The CDR3 has 14 residues.

This clone was picked up many times. In nucleotides, the CDR3 is TGTGCCAGCAGCCTCCGATCCGGGACAGGGCAGTTGAACACTGAAGCTTTCTTT. Residues: CASSLRSGTGQLNTEAFF. V gene TRBV7-3 combines with J gene TRBJ1-1; 9 nucleotides agree with TRBD1. Germline values: CDR1 SGHTA, CDR2 FQGTGA. J gave up 0 bases and V 5 bases, and 13 bases lay outside the gene matches. The CDR3 length is 18 residues.

This clone was counted at least ten times. As DNA, the CDR3 is TGTGCCAGCAGTTACTCTGTCGCGGGGAACACTGAAGCTTTCTTT. The encoded protein is CASSYSVAGNTEAFF. V is TRBV6-5 and J is TRBJ1-1, with D hard to call. V was trimmed by 0 bases and J by 1 base, leaving 9 bases between them. CDR1 MNHEY and CDR2 SVGAGI come from the germline V gene. There are 15 residues in the CDR3.

This CDR3 reads CASSPQGLGNTEAFF. In DNA form, the CDR3 reads TGTGCCAGTAGTCCCCAGGGGCTGGGGAACACTGAAGCTTTCTTT. The chain has TRBV19 and TRBJ1-1; D may be TRBD1 (6 bases). Trimming took 5 bases from V and 1 from J, leaving 14 bases between them. CDR1 and CDR2 (germline): LNHDA, SQIVND (reference sequence). This CDR3 has 15 residues.

The J gene is TRBJ2-1, the V gene TRBV7-2, with D possibly being TRBD2 (6 bases). Looked up from germline, CDR1 is SGHTA and CDR2 is FQGNSA. The CDR3 has 14 amino acids. Between the trimmed V and J ends, which lost 1 base and 9 bases, there was a span of 13 bases. CDR3 region: CASSLEVGEAEQFF. The CDR3 DNA follows: TGTGCCAGCAGCTTAGAAGTCGGGGAGGCTGAGCAGTTCTTC. Full variable domain (missing parts from reference TRBV7-2 and TRBJ2-1): GAGVSQSPSNKVTEKGKDVELRCDPISGHTALYWYRQSLGQGLEFLIYFQGNSAPDKSGLPSDRFSAERTGGSVSTLTIQRTQQEDSAVYLCASSLEVGEAEQFFGPGTRLTVL.

In DNA form, the CDR3 reads TGTGCCAGCAGCATGGGACTAGCGGGGGACCAAGAGACCCAGTACTTC. Translating it yields CASSMGLAGDQETQYF. The chain links TRBV7-9 to TRBJ2-5; 14 bases agree with TRBD2. This CDR3 is built from 16 residues. The germline V gene encodes CDR1 SEHNR and CDR2 FQNEAQ (reference sequence). The trim removed 5 bases at V and 0 bases at J, leaving 2 bases unmatched.

This clone was counted ten times or more. The J gene is TRBJ1-1, the V gene TRBV7-2, with D maybe TRBD1 (5 bases). Trimming left V 2 bases short and J 2 bases short, with 12 bases between. This CDR3 spans 15 amino acids. Per germline, CDR1 SGHTA and CDR2 FQGNSA. This CDR3 reads CASSLTGRTNTEAFF. The DNA for the CDR3 is TGTGCCAGCAGCTTAACTGGACGGACAAACACTGAAGCTTTCTTT.

This rearrangement joins TRBV27 to TRBJ1-2; TRBD1 agrees at 8 bases. Germline CDR1 is MNHEY and CDR2 is SMNVEV (reference sequence). This CDR3 comprises 15 residues. After removal of 5 bases from V and 4 bases from J, the junction contained 9 bases not matched to a gene. The DNA of the CDR3 is TGTGCCAGCAGTCCCGGGACAGGAGCTTCCTATGGCTACACCTTC. This encodes CASSPGTGASYGYTF.

J is TRBJ2-7 and V is TRBV10-3; TRBD1 matches at 11 bases. CDR3 length: 15 amino acids. Germline CDR1 is ENHRY and CDR2 is SYGVKD. The V segment lost 2 bases and the J segment 9 bases; nucleotides outside the gene matches: 9. CDR3 sequence: CAISEAPGQGARQYF. The CDR3 DNA reads TGTGCCATCAGTGAGGCCCCCGGACAGGGGGCAAGGCAGTACTTC.

The chain couples TRBV6-5 to TRBJ2-7, with a tentative D call TRBD1 (6 bases). Germline loops: CDR1 MNHEY, CDR2 SVGAGI. This CDR3 is 13 amino acids long. The V gene lost 8 bases and the J gene lost 4 bases, with 15 bases spanning the gap. CDR3 amino acids: CASYSGTSYEQYF. The CDR3 DNA follows: TGTGCCAGCTATTCCGGGACATCATACGAGCAGTACTTC.

The V gene is TRBV4-2, the J gene TRBJ1-3; TRBD1 might be the D (6 bases). The CDR3 covers 14 residues. CDR1 is LGHNA, CDR2 YNFKEQ, per germline. V was pared by 5 bases and J by 1 base, with 9 bases between. DNA for the CDR3: TGTGCCAGCAGCGAACAGGGTTCTGGAAACACCATATATTTT. Translated, it gives CASSEQGSGNTIYF.

The chain combines TRBV29-1 with TRBJ2-1; D remains unclear. Per the germline V gene, CDR1 is SQVTM and CDR2 is ANQGSEA. Deletions cut 4 bases from V and 6 bases from J, with 7 bases between. This CDR3 has 11 residues. CDR3 in DNA: TGCAGCGTTGGAGTCTCCAATGAGCAGTTCTTC. Translating it yields CSVGVSNEQFF.

The chain is built from TRBV3-1 (or the pseudogene TRBV3-2) and TRBJ2-3; D is perhaps TRBD1 (6 bases). The germline V gene has CDR1 LGHDT and CDR2 YNNKEL (reference sequence). The CDR3 has 11 residues. Deletions cut 10 bases from V and 4 bases from J, with 9 bases between. This CDR3 reads CAIQGADTQYF. In nucleotides, the CDR3 is TGTGCCATACAGGGAGCAGATACGCAGTATTTT.

This clone has only a few counts. The chain employs TRBV13 and TRBJ2-7; 7 positions agree with TRBD1. Trimming took 5 bases from V and 4 from J; bases not matched to a gene: 8. Germline assignment: CDR1 PRHDT and CDR2 FYEKMQ (reference sequence). This CDR3 contains 14 residues. The CDR3 spells CASSDGQDQYEQYF. The CDR3 coding sequence is TGTGCCAGCAGCGACGGACAGGATCAATACGAGCAGTACTTC.

The genes are TRBV7-2 and TRBJ1-2; 7 bases fit TRBD1. J gave up 0 bases and V 2 bases, and 9 bases lay outside the gene matches. Per germline, CDR1 SGHTA and CDR2 FQGNSA. The CDR3 loop spans 17 amino acids. CDR3: CASSLRTGVLANYGYTF. For the CDR3, the DNA is TGTGCCAGCAGCTTAAGGACAGGCGTATTAGCTAACTATGGCTACACCTTC. The complete variable domain, with remaining parts taken from reference TRBV7-2 and TRBJ1-2, reads GAGVSQSPSNKVTEKGKDVELRCDPISGHTALYWYRQSLGQGLEFLIYFQGNSAPDKSGLPSDRFSAERTGGSVSTLTIQRTQQEDSAVYLCASSLRTGVLANYGYTFGSGTRLTVV.

The chain is built from TRBV7-8 and TRBJ1-3, with 8 bases fitting TRBD1. The CDR3 covers 16 residues. CDR1 is SGHVS, CDR2 FQNEAQ, per germline. V shed 4 bases, J shed 4 bases, and the junction held 9 bases outside the gene matches. The chain's CDR3 is CASSSLWTGLGNTIYF. The CDR3 DNA follows: TGTGCCAGCAGCTCATTATGGACAGGGTTAGGAAACACCATATATTTT.

The chain has TRBV2 and TRBJ1-1; no firm D call. Germline V lookup: CDR1 SNHLY, CDR2 FYNNEI. Deletions cut 7 bases from V and 1 base from J, with 13 bases between. The CDR3 runs 14 residues. The CDR3 reads CASTGVVQNTEAFF. The CDR3 nucleotides read TGTGCCAGCACGGGAGTTGTTCAGAACACTGAAGCTTTCTTT.

The chain couples TRBV9 to TRBJ1-3; the D gene is possibly TRBD1 (6 bases). The CDR3 extends over 15 amino acids. Germline CDR1 reads SGDLS; CDR2 reads YYNGEE. V was trimmed by 5 bases and J by 0 bases, leaving 12 bases between them. As DNA, the CDR3 is TGTGCCAGCAGTGGTCTACAGGGCTCTGGAAACACCATATATTTT. Encoded protein: CASSGLQGSGNTIYF. Full variable domain (outside the CDR3, taken from reference TRBV9 and TRBJ1-3): DSGVTQTPKHLITATGQRVTLRCSPRSGDLSVYWYQQSLDQGLQFLIQYYNGEERAKGNILERFSAQQFPDLHSELNLSSLELGDSALYFCASSGLQGSGNTIYFGEGSWLTVV.

A note on this clone: The same CDR3 arises from other DNA sequences in this sample as well. The chain combines TRBV9 with TRBJ1-2; 8 bases are a match to TRBD1. Germline-derived CDR1 and CDR2 are SGDLS and YYNGEE. Unmatched junction bases numbered 2, after V lost 0 bases and J lost 4 bases. The length of the CDR3 is 14 residues. Here the CDR3 reads CASSVGQGSYGYTF. The CDR3 nucleotides are TGTGCCAGCAGCGTAGGACAGGGGAGCTATGGCTACACCTTC.

The chain uses TRBV28 and TRBJ2-1, with D maybe TRBD2 (7 bases). Germline V lookup: CDR1 MDHEN, CDR2 SYDVKM. The CDR3 totals 13 residues. CDR3 loop: CGTGGPSENEQFF. The CDR3 coding sequence is TGTGGAACCGGGGGGCCATCGGAGAATGAGCAGTTCTTC.

The chain combines TRBV2 with TRBJ1-6; 7 nucleotides match TRBD1. Trimming took 5 bases from V and 10 from J; bases not matched to a gene: 8. The CDR3 sequence is 14 residues long. Germline loops: CDR1 SNHLY, CDR2 FYNNEI. CDR3 protein: CASSRDSDPSPLHF. In DNA form, the CDR3 reads TGTGCCAGCAGTCGGGACAGTGATCCCTCACCCCTCCACTTT.

The chain links TRBV19 to TRBJ1-5, with 7 bases fitting TRBD1. The CDR3 sequence is 14 residues long. Per the germline V gene, CDR1 is LNHDA and CDR2 is SQIVND (reference sequence). With 8 bases clipped from V and 0 bases from J, the junction kept 4 bases outside the gene matches. CDR3 nucleotides: TGTGCCAGTGGGACAGTAGATAGCAATCAGCCCCAGCATTTT. It is translated as CASGTVDSNQPQHF.

Notes on this clone: An end of the junction differs from the germline gene, which may be a read error. The gene calls are TRBV2 and TRBJ2-2; 7 nucleotides line up with TRBD1. The V gene's germline CDR1 is SNHLY and CDR2 FYNNEI. This CDR3 has 15 amino acids. The CDR3, as DNA: TGTGCCAGCAGCGAAGGGGGCGCGAGGACCGGGGAGCTGTTTTTT. It yields the protein CASSEGGARTGELFF.